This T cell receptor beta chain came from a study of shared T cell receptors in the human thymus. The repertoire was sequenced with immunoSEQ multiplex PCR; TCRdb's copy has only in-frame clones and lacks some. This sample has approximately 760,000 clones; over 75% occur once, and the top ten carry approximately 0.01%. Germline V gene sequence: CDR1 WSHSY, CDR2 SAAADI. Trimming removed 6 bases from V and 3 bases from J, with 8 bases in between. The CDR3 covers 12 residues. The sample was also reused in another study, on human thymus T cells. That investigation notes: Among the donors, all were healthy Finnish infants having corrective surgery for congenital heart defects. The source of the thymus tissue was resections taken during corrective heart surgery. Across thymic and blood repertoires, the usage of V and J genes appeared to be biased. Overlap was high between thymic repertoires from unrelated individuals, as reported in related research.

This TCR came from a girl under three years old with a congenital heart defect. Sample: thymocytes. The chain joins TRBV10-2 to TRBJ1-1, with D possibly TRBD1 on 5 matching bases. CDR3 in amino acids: CASSDSYTEAFF. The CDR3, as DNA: TGCGCCAGCAGCGACAGCTACACTGAAGCTTTCTTT.